This T cell receptor (beta chain) was obtained from a study of T-cell memory formation after mild COVID-19. Study background: For the most part, TCR clusters were specific to one donor.

Trimming shortened V by 2 bases and J by 6 bases, and 4 bases separated the two germline ends. Germline-derived CDR1 and CDR2 are SGHAT and FQNNGV. This CDR3 has 11 amino acids. Via MiXCR, TCRdb re-called the 5' RACE reads, giving one row per CDR3 protein. This sample has 100,000 to 150,000 distinct CDR3 sequences, with approximately 15% found just once. This clonotype was observed a handful of times. This clonotype originated in a man between 18 and 35 years old who had mild COVID-19 (a few samples of this study predate the infection). Cell type and time point are not known. Sequencing input: PBMCs or a T cell subset sorted from them (not recorded which). V and J are TRBV11-2 and TRBJ2-5, with unresolved D. CDR3 sequence (DNA): TGTGCCAGCAGCTTATTTCAGACCCAGTACTTC. Translating gives CASSLFQTQYF.